A single sample gave rise to the 5 T cell receptor beta chains below, sequenced in a study of T cell repertoires in cytomegalovirus infection. One entry per CDR3 protein, called by TCRdb with MiXCR from the reads. This table holds roughly 920,000 distinct CDR3 sequences, approximately 31% found once. These receptors lack a known antigen. The sample consisted of cultured CD8+ T cells from PBMCs, taken from culture after CMV antigen stimulation. The source is a human donor in good health (CMV status not recorded). Some clones in this sample may be carry-over from other donors' samples.

Only a few counts were recorded for this clonotype. This sequence joins TRBV4-3 and TRBJ2-4, with D possibly matching TRBD1 (6 bases). V was shortened by 0 bases and J by 0 bases, with 18 bases between the two germline ends. CDR3 length: 19 amino acids. The germline CDR1 and CDR2 sequences are LGHNA and YSLEER. CDR3 residues: CASSQDPGAPTVAKNIQYF. CDR3 in DNA: TGCGCCAGCAGCCAAGATCCAGGGGCCCCGACGGTAGCCAAAAACATTCAGTACTTC.

CDR3 residues: CASNLAGPAGDEQFF. CDR3 DNA: TGTGCCAGCAACTTAGCGGGTCCGGCGGGCGATGAGCAGTTCTTC. This rearrangement joins TRBV6-6 to TRBJ2-1, with 7 bases that match TRBD2. From germline, CDR1 is MNHNY and CDR2 SVGAGI (reference sequence). This CDR3 comprises 15 residues. V shed 7 bases and J 8 bases; nucleotides not matched to a gene: 14.

In its sample, this clonotype was seen a few times. This chain uses TRBV7-8 with TRBJ1-2, with D perhaps matching TRBD1 (6 bases). V dropped 1 base and J dropped 0 bases, with 12 bases sitting between them. This CDR3 is 16 amino acids long. In germline, CDR1 is SGHVS, CDR2 FQNEAQ. The DNA of the CDR3 is TGTGCCAGCAGCTTAGAGGCCAGGGGCGCTAACTATGGCTACACCTTC. Its translation is CASSLEARGANYGYTF.

This chain joins TRBV19 and TRBJ2-3; D not certain. Trimming stripped 0 bases from V and 0 bases from J, with 7 bases between. The CDR3 runs to 15 residues. The germline gives CDR1 LNHDA, CDR2 SQIVND (reference sequence). CDR3: CASSIDSFSTDTQYF. In DNA, the CDR3 is TGTGCCAGTAGTATAGACAGTTTTAGCACAGATACGCAGTATTTT.

The chain combines TRBV27 with TRBJ1-3; no definite D call. This CDR3 region has 13 residues. V dropped 7 bases and J dropped 4 bases, with 11 bases sitting between them. Germline V gene data show CDR1 as MNHEY and CDR2 as SMNVEV (reference sequence). CDR3 sequence (DNA): TGTGCCAGCAAGTCGGGGTCAGGAAACACCATATATTTT. This gives the protein CASKSGSGNTIYF.